These T cell receptor beta chains were read from a single sample in a study of TIL therapy for anti-PD-1-resistant metastatic lung cancer. The table came from immunoSEQ multiplex PCR; TCRdb's copy has only in-frame clones and leaves some out. The sample consists of 50,000 or so clones, 65% to 80% of them appearing once. The sample in question was blood, obtained at baseline. All receptors come from a woman between 30 and 80 years old with non-small cell lung cancer. Each CDR3 is given with its conserved first and last residue. The D gene is left open where the match is weak. A row's size may be missing; if present it is once, few, many or a size class.

v_call	d_call	clone_size	j_call	cdr3_nt	cdr3_aa
TRBV9	TRBD1	NA	TRBJ2-7	TGTGCCAGCAGTCCAAGGACAGGGGCGGGACGCTACGAGCAGTACTTC	CASSPRTGAGRYEQYF
TRBV7-6	TRBD1	NA	TRBJ2-7	TGTGCCAGCAGCTTAGATGGGACAGGGACAGCGGCGGGGATACACGAGCAGTACTTC	CASSLDGTGTAAGIHEQYF
TRBV4-1	TRBD1	NA	TRBJ2-3	TGCGCCAGCAGCCAAGTGGGGACAGGCCAGATCACAGATACGCAGTATTTT	CASSQVGTGQITDTQYF
TRBV28	NA	NA	TRBJ2-2	TGTGCCACAGTGGAACTGACCAACACCGGGGAGCTGTTTTTT	CATVELTNTGELFF
TRBV5-4	TRBD1	NA	TRBJ2-7	TGTGCCAGCAGCTTTGGACAGGGGAGGTACGAGCAGTACTTC	CASSFGQGRYEQYF
TRBV6-5	NA	once	TRBJ1-2	TGTGCCAGCAGCCCTGACCGGCGACATAACTATGGCTACACCTTC	CASSPDRRHNYGYTF
TRBV18	TRBD2	NA	TRBJ2-5	TGTGCCAGCTCATACGGGACTAGTGGAGAGACCCAGTACTTC	CASSYGTSGETQYF
TRBV4-1	TRBD2	NA	TRBJ2-1	TGCGCCAGCAGCCAACGCCTCGGACTAGCGGGAGTAGATGAGCAGTTCTTC	CASSQRLGLAGVDEQFF
TRBV5-4	NA	NA	TRBJ2-7	TGTGCCAGCAGCTTGAGGGTGGGAGCGTCCTACGAGCAGTACTTC	CASSLRVGASYEQYF
TRBV7-6	NA	NA	TRBJ2-5	TGTGCCACCAGCAAGGGACAAGAGACCCAGTACTTC	CATSKGQETQYF
TRBV4-2	TRBD1	few	TRBJ1-2	TGTGCCAGCAGCCAAGATACAGGGGGCGCAGGTGGCTACACCTTC	CASSQDTGGAGGYTF
TRBV7-8	NA	NA	TRBJ2-7	TGTGCCAGCAGCTTACCTCAACAGGGGGGGACGGCTTACTACGAGCAGTACTTC	CASSLPQQGGTAYYEQYF
TRBV5-5	NA	NA	TRBJ1-1	TGTGCCAGCAGCTTGGAAGGAGGGACTGAAGCTTTCTTT	CASSLEGGTEAFF
TRBV2	NA	few	TRBJ2-7	TGTGCCAGCAAGGTGGGCCGGCTTGACGAGCAGTACTTC	CASKVGRLDEQYF
TRBV28	TRBD1	NA	TRBJ1-2	TGTGCCAGCAGTCCTCCAGGGGACAGGGTCTATGGCTACACCTTC	CASSPPGDRVYGYTF
TRBV4-3	TRBD1	NA	TRBJ2-1	TGCGCCAGCAGCCTGGACAGGGCGAGTGGTAATGAGCAGTTCTTC	CASSLDRASGNEQFF
TRBV28	NA	NA	TRBJ1-2	TGTGCCAGCAGTGTTCAGCGAGGAAGAGGCTACACCTTC	CASSVQRGRGYTF
TRBV9	NA	NA	TRBJ2-7	TGTGCCAGCAGCCCACTTGTTGGGGAGCAGTACTTC	CASSPLVGEQYF
TRBV6-5	NA	NA	TRBJ2-7	TGTGCCAGCAGTCGCACCGGGGCCGACTACGAGCAGTACTTC	CASSRTGADYEQYF
TRBV7-2	TRBD2	NA	TRBJ2-7	TGTGCCAGCAGTACGAGCGGGGGGGGAGCCTACGAGCAGTACTTC	CASSTSGGGAYEQYF
TRBV5-1	NA	NA	TRBJ2-5	TGCGCCAGCAGCTTGGGTCCTAGCTCAGGGGAGACCCAGTACTTC	CASSLGPSSGETQYF
TRBV15	TRBD2	NA	TRBJ2-1	TGTGCCACCAGCAGAGATAGCGGGAGGTACAATGAGCAGTTCTTC	CATSRDSGRYNEQFF
TRBV7-8	NA	NA	TRBJ2-3	TGTGCCAGCAGAACACTTAAGGGAACGGCGGCTACGCAGTATTTT	CASRTLKGTAATQYF
TRBV5-1	NA	NA	TRBJ2-7	TGCGCCAGCAGCTTGCTTTGGGGGATAGCCTACGAGCAGTACTTC	CASSLLWGIAYEQYF
TRBV28	NA	NA	TRBJ1-2	TGTGCCAGCAGTTTAGACTTAGGGGGTAGAGGGGGCTACACCTTC	CASSLDLGGRGGYTF
TRBV28	NA	NA	TRBJ2-7	TGTGCCAGCAGGACCCGACAGGACGAGCAGTACTTC	CASRTRQDEQYF
TRBV19	TRBD1	NA	TRBJ2-7	TGTGCCAGTAGTATGACAGGGAGCTCCTACGAGCAGTACTTC	CASSMTGSSYEQYF
TRBV7-2	NA	NA	TRBJ2-3	TGTGCCAGCAGCCACAAACCGGGACGGCGCACAGATACGCAGTATTTT	CASSHKPGRRTDTQYF
TRBV19	NA	NA	TRBJ2-7	TGTGCCAGTACCCGGGCCGCCGGGAGCTCCTACGAGCAGTACTTC	CASTRAAGSSYEQYF
TRBV13	NA	NA	TRBJ2-7	TGTGCCAGCAGCTCACCCACGATGGATCCCTACGAGCAGTACTTC	CASSSPTMDPYEQYF
TRBV4-3	NA	NA	TRBJ1-3	TGCGCCAGCAGCCAAGAACCGGTCTCTGGAAACACCATATATTTT	CASSQEPVSGNTIYF
TRBV2	TRBD1	NA	TRBJ2-1	TGTGCCAGCACTCCGGGACAGGGGTACAATGAGCAGTTCTTC	CASTPGQGYNEQFF
TRBV2	NA	NA	TRBJ1-5	TGTGCCAGCAGTGAAACGACAAGCAATCAGCCCCAGCATTTT	CASSETTSNQPQHF
TRBV27	NA	few	TRBJ1-1	TGTGCCAGCAGCACCGCCCCCGGAATCATGAACACTGAAGCTTTCTTT	CASSTAPGIMNTEAFF
TRBV29-1	TRBD1	NA	TRBJ1-1	TGCAGCGCACAGGGGGTAGGCACTGAAGCTTTCTTT	CSAQGVGTEAFF
TRBV19	NA	NA	TRBJ1-5	TGTGCCAGTAGTATAAGGCCCCGAGATCAGCCCCAGCATTTT	CASSIRPRDQPQHF